This T cell receptor (beta chain) comes out of a study of shared clonotypes between healthy human individuals. The assay was immunoSEQ multiplex PCR, and TCRdb's table has in-frame clones only and misses some. The table includes approximately 740,000 clones, nearly 95% detected once. As defined, naive CD8 cells were CD45RO-negative and positively selected for CCR7, with terminally differentiated effector memory CD45RA+ cells excluded. Of note for this clone: Other DNA sequences in the sample encode the same CDR3.

The sample taken for sequencing was naive CD8+ T cells sorted from blood. This clonotype was obtained from a man in his thirties or forties in good health.

The CDR3 nucleotides are TGTGCCAGCAGTTACCGGGACAGCTACGAGCAGTACTTC. Translating it yields CASSYRDSYEQYF. The rearrangement links TRBV6-5 to TRBJ2-7; TRBD1 aligns across 7 bases. The CDR3 consists of 13 residues. Germline CDR1 reads MNHEY; CDR2 reads SVGAGI. V was clipped by 2 bases and J by 3 bases; unmatched bases: 1.